These 12 T cell receptor beta chains originate from one sample sequenced in a study of cytomegalovirus exposure and HLA in healthy donors. In the PCR, 60 Vbeta and 13 Jbeta primers were used. Sequencing was performed with immunoSEQ multiplex PCR; in TCRdb, only in-frame clones are kept and a portion is missing. Of around 220,000 clones listed, 75% to 85% are singletons. The sequenced sample consisted of PBMCs. The receptors derive from a girl aged 10 to 17 in good health and CMV-seronegative.

V gene TRBV7-3 combines with J gene TRBJ1-1; D gene uncertain. This CDR3 comprises 13 residues. Trimming removed 5 bases from V and 1 base from J, with 8 bases in between. Germline assignment: CDR1 SGHTA and CDR2 FQGTGA. The CDR3 nucleotides are TGTGCCAGCAGCCGCAGGCAGAACACTGAAGCTTTCTTT. Its translation: CASSRRQNTEAFF.

The chain recombines TRBV28 with TRBJ2-3; D is unclear. Trimming shortened V by 8 bases and J by 2 bases, and 11 bases separated the two germline ends. The CDR3 contains 13 residues. Germline values: CDR1 MDHEN, CDR2 SYDVKM. CDR3 sequence reads: CASLDGITDTQYF. CDR3 nucleotide sequence: TGTGCCAGCCTAGACGGTATCACAGATACGCAGTATTTT.

The rearrangement joins TRBV28 to TRBJ2-2; D possibly corresponds to TRBD1 (5 bases). V dropped 6 bases and J dropped 4 bases, with 12 bases sitting between them. The CDR3 spans 14 residues. Germline V gene data show CDR1 as MDHEN and CDR2 as SYDVKM. The CDR3, as DNA: TGTGCCAGCAGCCAATATCAGGGCACCGGGGAGCTGTTTTTT. Translation gives CASSQYQGTGELFF.

The CDR3 loop is CATSLSGNTIYF. CDR3 in DNA: TGTGCCACCAGCCTCTCTGGAAACACCATATATTTT. This sequence joins TRBV15 and TRBJ1-3; D gene unclear. Trimming stripped 5 bases from V and 0 bases from J, with 2 bases between. CDR3 length: 12 residues. Germline loops: CDR1 LNHNV, CDR2 YYDKDF (reference sequence).

This clone has more than one count but fewer than ten. This chain connects TRBV21-1 to TRBJ1-2; the listed D gene, TRBD1, was not tested against the DNA. TRBV21-1 is a pseudogene. The CDR3 is 21 residues long. CDR3 sequence: CASLGNGRGHQRYENNYGYTF. CDR3 nucleotide sequence: TGTGCCAGCCTGGGGAACGGCAGGGGACACCAACGCTACGAGAATAACTATGGCTACACCTTC.

The genes are TRBV13 and TRBJ2-7; 9 nucleotides agree with TRBD2. Germline V gene lookup returns CDR1 PRHDT and CDR2 FYEKMQ (reference sequence). J gave up 2 bases and V 3 bases, and 5 bases lay outside the gene matches. The CDR3 is 15 residues long. The CDR3 spells CASSFWAGGTYEQYF. DNA for the CDR3: TGTGCCAGCAGCTTTTGGGCGGGAGGGACCTACGAGCAGTACTTC.

This clone was seen only once. The chain has TRBV6-6 and TRBJ1-1, with 8 bases identical to TRBD1. The V gene end was trimmed by 7 bases and the J gene end by 4 bases; junction bases not matched to a gene: 8. The CDR3 totals 14 residues. Germline V lookup: CDR1 MNHNY, CDR2 SVGAGI (reference sequence). Here the CDR3 reads CASTSGGGGTEAFF. DNA of the CDR3: TGTGCCAGCACCTCAGGGGGCGGGGGCACTGAAGCTTTCTTT.

The rearrangement uses TRBV7-9 and TRBJ1-3; tentatively, D is TRBD1 (5 bases). Germline V gene data show CDR1 as SEHNR and CDR2 as FQNEAQ (reference sequence). The CDR3 has 16 amino acids. V lost 5 bases and J lost 1, with 15 bases in between. The chain's CDR3 is CASSKVEGLSGNTIYF. As DNA, the CDR3 is TGTGCCAGCAGCAAAGTGGAGGGGTTGTCTGGAAACACCATATATTTT.

This chain joins TRBV27 and TRBJ1-4; TRBD1 might be the D (6 bases). The V end lost 1 base, the J end lost 5 bases, and 11 bases lay between the germline ends. Germline assignment: CDR1 MNHEY and CDR2 SMNVEV (reference sequence). The CDR3 contains 15 residues. The chain's CDR3 is CASSLFGQRNEKLFF. The DNA for the CDR3 is TGTGCCAGCAGTTTATTCGGACAGAGGAATGAAAAACTGTTTTTT.

This clone was detected once. V and J are TRBV15 and TRBJ2-3; perhaps TRBD2 as D (7 bases). CDR3 length: 16 residues. The V end lost 1 base, the J end lost 4 bases, and 15 bases lay between the germline ends. CDR1 is LNHNV, CDR2 YYDKDF, per germline (reference sequence). The CDR3 region is CATSRGGGGAPDTQYF. CDR3 DNA: TGTGCCACCAGCAGAGGGGGAGGGGGGGCCCCAGATACGCAGTATTTT.

The chain joins TRBV6-1 to TRBJ2-7, with D perhaps TRBD2 (5 bases). The ends were cut back, 7 bases at V and 3 bases at J, with 13 bases in the middle. Germline loops: CDR1 MNHNS, CDR2 SASEGT. The CDR3 runs 13 residues. CDR3 bases: TGTGCCAGCACAAGAGCCGAGGGCTACGAGCAGTACTTC. Protein product: CASTRAEGYEQYF.

The V gene is TRBV5-1, the J gene TRBJ1-4; the D gene is possibly TRBD1 (6 bases). Germline V gives CDR1 SGHRS, CDR2 YFSETQ. V gave up 1 base and J gave up 8 bases, with 15 bases separating them. The CDR3 is 15 amino acids. CDR3 loop: CASSLSGGQEEKLFF. Written as DNA, the CDR3 is TGCGCCAGCAGCTTGTCGGGGGGCCAGGAGGAAAAACTGTTTTTT.